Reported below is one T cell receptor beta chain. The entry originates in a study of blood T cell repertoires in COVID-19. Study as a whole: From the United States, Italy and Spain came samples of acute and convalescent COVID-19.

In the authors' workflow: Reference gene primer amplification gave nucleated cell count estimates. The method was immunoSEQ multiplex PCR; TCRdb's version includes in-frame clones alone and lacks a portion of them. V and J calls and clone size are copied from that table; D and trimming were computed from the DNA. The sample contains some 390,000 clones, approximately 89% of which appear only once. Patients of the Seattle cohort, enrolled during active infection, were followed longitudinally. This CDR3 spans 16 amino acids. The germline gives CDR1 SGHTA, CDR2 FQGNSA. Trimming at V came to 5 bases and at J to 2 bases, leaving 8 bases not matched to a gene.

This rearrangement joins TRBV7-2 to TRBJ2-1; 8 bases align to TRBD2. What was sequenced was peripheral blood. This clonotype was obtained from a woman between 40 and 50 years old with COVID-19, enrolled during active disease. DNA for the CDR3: TGTGCCAGCAGCCCCCCCGCGGGGGGCCCCTACAATGAGCAGTTCTTC. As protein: CASSPPAGGPYNEQFF.